What follows are 11 T cell receptor beta chains derived from one specimen sequenced in a study of blood T cells in healthy people across ages. Combining a sample-barcoded 5' primer with a J-beta primer mix, a second PCR ran for about 6 to 12 cycles. One entry per CDR3 protein, called by TCRdb with MiXCR from the 5' RACE reads. Of about 600,000 distinct CDR3 sequences in the sample, less than 60% were seen once. Sequenced input: blood. The receptors were sampled from a man aged 80 or over in good health.

The chain employs TRBV2 and TRBJ2-7; 10 bases map to TRBD2. The J call may not be correct, given that the DNA end is closer to TRBJ2-5. Germline loops: CDR1 SNHLY, CDR2 FYNNEI. The CDR3 covers 16 residues. The CDR3 protein is CASSEGLAGALETQYF. The CDR3 bases are TGTGCCAGCAGTGAGGGTCTAGCGGGGGCCCTAGAGACCCAGTACTTC.

This chain connects TRBV10-3 to TRBJ2-1, with 7 positions matching TRBD1. Germline assignment: CDR1 ENHRY and CDR2 SYGVKD. The V gene end was trimmed by 8 bases and the J gene end by 10 bases; junction bases not matched to a gene: 11. The CDR3 sequence is 13 residues long. The CDR3: CAIEGASVGEQFF. Here the CDR3 DNA reads TGTGCCATCGAGGGGGCCTCCGTCGGGGAGCAGTTCTTC.

This clonotype has more than one count but fewer than ten. V usage is TRBV20-1 and J usage is TRBJ2-5; D uncertain. This CDR3 is built from 16 residues. Trimming left V 0 bases short and J 2 bases short, with 16 bases between. CDR1 DFQATT and CDR2 SNEGSKA come from the germline V gene (reference sequence). Written as DNA, the CDR3 is TGCAGTGCTAGAGATGGGGTCCGGACGGAACAAGAGACCCAGTACTTC. This translates into CSARDGVRTEQETQYF.

The chain links TRBV5-1 to TRBJ2-3; D unresolved. Germline V lookup: CDR1 SGHRS, CDR2 YFSETQ. The CDR3 has 14 amino acids. Trimming removed 0 bases at V and 2 bases at J, with 7 bases between. The CDR3, as DNA: TGCGCCAGCAGCTTGGCCAGTTTCACAGATACGCAGTATTTT. It yields the protein CASSLASFTDTQYF.

This clonotype has just one count. The chain links TRBV21-1 to TRBJ2-1; the D call in the table, TRBD2, was not verified against the DNA. TRBV21-1 is a pseudogene. The CDR3 contains 15 residues. The CDR3 bases are TGTGCCAGCAGCCCGAAGAGGGACCATTACAATGAGCAGTTCTTC. Its translation is CASSPKRDHYNEQFF.

This clonotype was counted a few times. The chain is built from TRBV5-1 and TRBJ2-6, with a tentative D call TRBD2 (6 bases). V lost 4 bases and J lost 3, with 11 bases in between. The CDR3 sequence is 15 residues long. The germline V gene has CDR1 SGHRS and CDR2 YFSETQ. The CDR3 sequence is CASSRGEVGANVLTF. The CDR3 DNA is TGCGCCAGCAGCCGCGGGGAGGTTGGGGCCAACGTCCTGACTTTC.

The chain uses TRBV4-3 and TRBJ2-3, with a possible D match to TRBD2 (6 bases). Per the germline V gene, CDR1 is LGHNA and CDR2 is YSLEER. The CDR3 consists of 12 residues. The ends were cut back, 8 bases at V and 7 bases at J, with 13 bases in the middle. The CDR3, as DNA: TGCGCCAGCGGCTCCGGACTAAATACGCAGTATTTT. Protein product: CASGSGLNTQYF.

This chain links TRBV9 with TRBJ2-5; 9 bases fit TRBD1. V lost 0 bases, J lost 11 bases, and 8 bases stayed unmatched. The CDR3 contains 14 residues. CDR1 is SGDLS and CDR2 is YYNGEE in the germline V gene. CDR3 coding DNA: TGTGCCAGCAGCGTAGGGGACAGGGACAATGAGCAGTACTTC. Its translation is CASSVGDRDNEQYF.

This clonotype occurred many times. This sequence joins TRBV20-1 and TRBJ2-1; D not certain. This CDR3 is built from 14 residues. Germline V gene sequence: CDR1 DFQATT, CDR2 SNEGSKA (reference sequence). V lost 0 bases to trimming and J lost 8 bases, with 14 bases between them. CDR3 in amino acids: CSARDEVGWDEQFF. DNA of the CDR3: TGCAGTGCTAGAGATGAGGTCGGGTGGGATGAGCAGTTCTTC.

The table lists this clonotype with a few counts. The chain employs TRBV4-1 and TRBJ1-3; 8 positions match TRBD1. J lost 0 bases, V lost 1 base, and 2 bases had no gene match. CDR1 and CDR2 (germline): MGHRA, YSYEKL. The CDR3 has 16 residues. The CDR3 loop reads CASSQVGTGSGNTIYF. The CDR3 region has the DNA TGCGCCAGCAGCCAAGTCGGGACAGGCTCTGGAAACACCATATATTTT.

A note on this clonotype: An end of the junction differs from the germline gene, which may be a read error. The CDR3 DNA reads as TGTTCCAGCAGCCAAGACATGGGCAGGGCATCCGAGCAGTACTTC. This gives the protein CSSSQDMGRASEQYF. V is TRBV3-1 and J is TRBJ2-5; possibly TRBD1 for D (5 bases). The end of the DNA is better explained by TRBJ2-7, so the J call may be wrong. In germline, CDR1 is LGHDT, CDR2 YNNKEL (reference sequence). The CDR3 covers 15 residues.